Listed below are T cell receptor beta chains from one sample, sequenced in a study of blood T cell repertoires in COVID-19. Generated by immunoSEQ multiplex PCR, the TCRdb table keeps only in-frame clones and is missing some. The sample carries around 93,000 clones, 80% to 90% recorded once. The specimen sequenced was peripheral blood. Receptors were obtained from a human donor in a cohort sampled during active COVID-19. Both conserved end residues are part of each CDR3. Each record gives: CDR3 protein, CDR3 DNA, V gene, D gene, J gene, clone size. The D gene is left open where the match is weak. Part of the rows lack a size; the others show once, few, many or a class for expanded clones.

CDR3aa: CASSWEGANYGYTF
CDR3nt: TGCGCCAGCAGCTGGGAGGGAGCTAACTATGGCTACACCTTC
v_gene: TRBV5-1
d_gene: .
j_gene: TRBJ1-2
abundance: .

CDR3aa: CASSLDRELNTEAFF
CDR3nt: TGTGCCAGCAGTTTGGACAGGGAGCTGAACACTGAAGCTTTCTTT
v_gene: TRBV6-6
d_gene: TRBD1
j_gene: TRBJ1-1
abundance: once

CDR3aa: CASSRGEKLFF
CDR3nt: TGTGCCAGCTCTCGGGGGGAAAAACTGTTTTTT
v_gene: TRBV12-3/TRBV12-4
d_gene: .
j_gene: TRBJ1-4
abundance: .

CDR3aa: CASSHPSTGVNTGELFF
CDR3nt: TGTGCCAGCAGCCACCCGTCGACAGGGGTGAACACCGGGGAGCTGTTTTTT
v_gene: TRBV13
d_gene: TRBD1
j_gene: TRBJ2-2
abundance: .

CDR3aa: CASSERTPKNYNEQFF
CDR3nt: TGTGCCAGCAGCGAACGGACTCCGAAAAACTACAATGAGCAGTTCTTC
v_gene: TRBV21-1
d_gene: .
j_gene: TRBJ2-1
abundance: .

CDR3aa: CASRDINTEAFF
CDR3nt: TGTGCCAGCAGGGACATAAACACTGAAGCTTTCTTT
v_gene: TRBV6-6
d_gene: .
j_gene: TRBJ1-1
abundance: .

CDR3aa: CASSLWGQDINQPQHF
CDR3nt: TGTGCCAGCAGCTTGTGGGGACAGGATATCAATCAGCCCCAGCATTTT
v_gene: TRBV5-6
d_gene: TRBD1
j_gene: TRBJ1-5
abundance: .

CDR3aa: CASSLSLGAGDTQYF
CDR3nt: TGTGCCAGCAGTTTATCGCTGGGGGCGGGAGATACGCAGTATTTT
v_gene: TRBV27
d_gene: .
j_gene: TRBJ2-3
abundance: .

CDR3aa: CASSLGLAGGHAPTDTQYF
CDR3nt: TGTGCCAGCAGTTTAGGACTAGCGGGGGGCCACGCGCCCACAGATACGCAGTATTTT
v_gene: TRBV27
d_gene: TRBD2
j_gene: TRBJ2-3
abundance: once

CDR3aa: CASSSLAASYNEQFF
CDR3nt: TGTGCCAGCAGCTCCCTAGCGGCTTCCTACAATGAGCAGTTCTTC
v_gene: TRBV7-2
d_gene: TRBD2
j_gene: TRBJ2-1
abundance: once

CDR3aa: CASRPRTGPWYGYTF
CDR3nt: TGTGCCAGCAGACCCAGGACAGGCCCGTGGTATGGCTACACCTTC
v_gene: TRBV7-9
d_gene: TRBD1
j_gene: TRBJ1-2
abundance: .

CDR3aa: CASSGGLAATDTQYF
CDR3nt: TGTGCCAGCAGTGGGGGACTAGCGGCCACAGATACGCAGTATTTT
v_gene: TRBV2
d_gene: TRBD2
j_gene: TRBJ2-3
abundance: once

CDR3aa: CASILQGSGNTIYF
CDR3nt: TGTGCCAGCATCCTACAGGGTTCTGGAAACACCATATATTTT
v_gene: TRBV6-6
d_gene: .
j_gene: TRBJ1-3
abundance: .

CDR3aa: CASSLQGVNNEQFF
CDR3nt: TGTGCCAGCAGCCTCCAGGGGGTCAACAATGAGCAGTTCTTC
v_gene: TRBV11-3
d_gene: TRBD1
j_gene: TRBJ2-1
abundance: .

CDR3aa: CAWSPGQENNEQFF
CDR3nt: TGTGCCTGGAGCCCGGGACAGGAGAACAATGAGCAGTTCTTC
v_gene: TRBV30
d_gene: TRBD1
j_gene: TRBJ2-1
abundance: few

CDR3aa: CASSLVLGGKDEQYF
CDR3nt: TGCGCCAGCAGCTTGGTATTGGGGGGTAAGGACGAGCAGTACTTC
v_gene: TRBV5-1
d_gene: .
j_gene: TRBJ2-7
abundance: .

CDR3aa: CASSQGRGYGYTF
CDR3nt: TGTGCCAGCAGCCAGGGCAGGGGATATGGCTACACCTTC
v_gene: TRBV3-1/TRBV3-2
d_gene: .
j_gene: TRBJ1-2
abundance: few

CDR3aa: CASSDGYNSPLHF
CDR3nt: TGTGCCAGCAGTGACGGCTATAATTCACCCCTCCACTTT
v_gene: TRBV6-1
d_gene: .
j_gene: TRBJ1-6
abundance: .

CDR3aa: CASSLLNIGGTEAFF
CDR3nt: TGTGCCAGCAGCTTATTAAATATCGGGGGGACTGAAGCTTTCTTT
v_gene: TRBV7-9
d_gene: .
j_gene: TRBJ1-1
abundance: .

CDR3aa: CASSSTGGNTIYF
CDR3nt: TGTGCCAGCAGTTCCACAGGGGGAAACACCATATATTTT
v_gene: TRBV27
d_gene: .
j_gene: TRBJ1-3
abundance: .

CDR3aa: CSAPGQYGYTF
CDR3nt: TGCAGTGCGCCGGGACAGTATGGCTACACCTTC
v_gene: TRBV20-1
d_gene: TRBD1
j_gene: TRBJ1-2
abundance: .

CDR3aa: CASSYSGGSLYGYTF
CDR3nt: TGTGCCAGCAGTTACTCCGGGGGGAGCCTCTATGGCTACACCTTC
v_gene: TRBV6-2/TRBV6-3
d_gene: .
j_gene: TRBJ1-2
abundance: .

CDR3aa: CAISESDSPAEPQHF
CDR3nt: TGTGCCATCAGTGAATCGGACAGCCCAGCGGAGCCCCAGCATTTT
v_gene: TRBV10-3
d_gene: .
j_gene: TRBJ1-5
abundance: .

CDR3aa: CAISDRVDYGYTF
CDR3nt: TGTGCCATCAGTGACAGGGTCGACTATGGCTACACCTTC
v_gene: TRBV10-3
d_gene: .
j_gene: TRBJ1-2
abundance: .

CDR3aa: CASSLELAGGYEQFF
CDR3nt: TGTGCCAGCAGCTTGGAACTAGCGGGGGGCTATGAGCAGTTCTTC
v_gene: TRBV5-4
d_gene: TRBD2
j_gene: TRBJ2-1
abundance: once

CDR3aa: CAISESNAYRARDYEQYF
CDR3nt: TGTGCCATCAGTGAGTCGAACGCCTACAGGGCCCGAGACTACGAGCAGTACTTC
v_gene: TRBV10-3
d_gene: .
j_gene: TRBJ2-7
abundance: once

CDR3aa: CASRDRDRGAYGYTF
CDR3nt: TGTGCCAGTAGAGATCGGGACAGGGGGGCGTATGGCTACACCTTC
v_gene: TRBV19
d_gene: TRBD1
j_gene: TRBJ1-2
abundance: .

CDR3aa: CASSVGAPGFSGNEQFF
CDR3nt: TGTGCCAGCAGCGTAGGTGCTCCGGGGTTTTCGGGCAATGAGCAGTTCTTC
v_gene: TRBV9
d_gene: .
j_gene: TRBJ2-1
abundance: .